One sample yielded the 27 T cell receptor beta chains listed below, sequenced in a study of spatial heterogeneity in lung cancer. The study's findings and limits: Mutation tallies in tumors tracked expanded intratumoral alpha and beta TCR counts.

TCRdb itself ran the 5' RACE reads through MiXCR, one entry per CDR3 protein. The sample records around 100,000 distinct CDR3 sequences, around 4.3% being singletons. Time point of the sample: sample taken at primary tumor resection. The antigens these receptors bind are not known. This sample comprised lung tumor tissue, obtained at surgery. These TCRs come from a male donor with early-stage non-small cell lung cancer.

In its sample, this clonotype was seen a few times. The rearrangement uses TRBV6-5 and TRBJ2-5; 10 bases align to TRBD1. Germline lookup yields CDR1 MNHEY and CDR2 SVGAGI. Trimming cost V 4 bases and J 5 bases; bases outside gene matches: 4. This CDR3 is 14 amino acids long. The CDR3 here is CASSWDRGAETQYF. The DNA for the CDR3 is TGTGCCAGCAGTTGGGACAGGGGTGCGGAGACCCAGTACTTC.

This clonotype was seen a handful of times. V gene TRBV14 combines with J gene TRBJ1-6; D possibly corresponds to TRBD1 (5 bases). Between the trimmed V and J ends, which lost 4 bases and 10 bases, there was a span of 11 bases. This CDR3 is 13 amino acids long. From germline, CDR1 is SGHDN and CDR2 FVKESK. The CDR3 is CASSLGTTSPLHF. CDR3 coding DNA: TGTGCCAGCAGCCTCGGGACGACCTCACCCCTCCACTTT.

About this clonotype: Given a much more abundant clone one base away, this may be a read error. The chain carries TRBV6-2 or TRBV6-3 and TRBJ2-1, with no clear D. This CDR3 comprises 14 residues. Deletions cut 6 bases from V and 9 bases from J, with 18 bases between. Germline CDR1 MNHEY, CDR2 SVGEGT. The CDR3 reads CASSGTTTLGEQFF. Written as DNA, the CDR3 is TGTGCCAGCAGCGGTACCACCACCTTGGGTGAGCAGTTCTTC.

This clonotype was seen repeatedly, ten times or more. CDR3 amino acids: CAISRTGGTEAFF. Here the CDR3 DNA reads TGTGCCATCAGTCGTACAGGGGGCACTGAAGCTTTCTTT. The chain uses TRBV10-3 and TRBJ1-1; TRBD1 agrees at 8 bases. The CDR3 runs 13 residues. V dropped 5 bases and J dropped 4; count of bases not matched to a gene: 3. Germline CDR1 is ENHRY and CDR2 is SYGVKD.

In its sample, this clonotype was seen many times. The chain joins TRBV6-5 to TRBJ2-5; 8 nucleotides match TRBD1. The CDR3 spans 13 residues. V lost 8 bases to trimming and J lost 5 bases; unmatched junction nucleotides: 7. Per the germline V gene, CDR1 is MNHEY and CDR2 is SVGAGI. In DNA form, the CDR3 reads TGTGCCAGCCCCTACCGACAGGGGGAGACCCAGTACTTC. Translation gives CASPYRQGETQYF.

This clonotype was picked up many times. This chain uses TRBV20-1 with TRBJ2-2; no definite D call. Trimming took 4 bases from V and 6 from J, leaving 3 bases between them. The CDR3 sequence is 10 residues long. The germline V gene encodes CDR1 DFQATT and CDR2 SNEGSKA (reference sequence). CDR3 sequence: CSAMAGELFF. In DNA form, the CDR3 reads TGCAGTGCTATGGCCGGGGAGCTGTTTTTT.

V gene TRBV15 combines with J gene TRBJ2-2, with 13 bases fitting TRBD2. There are 22 residues in the CDR3. Germline-derived CDR1 and CDR2 are LNHNV and YYDKDF (reference sequence). J lost 3 bases, V lost 2 bases, and 18 bases had no gene match. CDR3 amino acids: CATSRNPGLAGPLALDTGELFF. The CDR3 DNA reads as TGTGCCACCAGCAGAAACCCGGGACTAGCGGGACCCCTGGCGTTGGACACCGGGGAGCTGTTTTTT.

This clonotype was counted many times. V and J are TRBV6-1 and TRBJ2-5, with D possibly TRBD2 on 5 matching bases. The CDR3 spans 15 residues. The germline gives CDR1 MNHNS, CDR2 SASEGT. V lost 6 bases, J lost 5 bases, and 19 bases lay in between. The CDR3 nucleotides are TGTGCCAGCAGACGAGCCGGGATTGTCCCGGAGACCCAGTACTTC. Translating it yields CASRRAGIVPETQYF.

In nucleotides, the CDR3 is TGTGCCAGCAGCTTAAAAAACCTTCCGACTAGCGGGAGAGCAGATACGCAGTATTTT. Translating gives CASSLKNLPTSGRADTQYF. J is TRBJ2-3 and V is TRBV7-8; 12 bases fit TRBD2. Unmatched junction bases numbered 13, after V lost 2 bases and J lost 4 bases. The CDR3 extends over 19 amino acids. Germline lookup yields CDR1 SGHVS and CDR2 FQNEAQ.

This chain uses TRBV28 with TRBJ2-1; no clear D. Looked up from germline, CDR1 is MDHEN and CDR2 is SYDVKM. V lost 6 bases to trimming and J lost 0 bases, with 15 bases between them. The CDR3 spans 16 residues. CDR3 bases: TGTGCCAGCAGCCTTAGGGCGCAGCGCTCCTACAATGAGCAGTTCTTC. This gives the protein CASSLRAQRSYNEQFF.

V gene TRBV3-1 combines with J gene TRBJ2-1; 10 nucleotides align to TRBD2. CDR3 length equals 15 residues. After removal of 4 bases from V and 8 bases from J, the junction contained 8 bases not matched to a gene. Germline V gene lookup returns CDR1 LGHDT and CDR2 YNNKEL (reference sequence). CDR3 region: CASSPSGSGSDEQFF. In DNA, the CDR3 is TGTGCCAGCAGCCCTAGCGGGAGCGGTTCGGATGAGCAGTTCTTC.

This clonotype was observed a handful of times. The CDR3 here is CASSFLGETQYF. CDR3 DNA: TGTGCCAGCAGCTTCCTGGGGGAGACCCAGTACTTC. V usage is TRBV7-9 and J usage is TRBJ2-5; D not resolved. This CDR3 has 12 amino acids. From germline, CDR1 is SEHNR and CDR2 FQNEAQ (reference sequence). Trimming removed 3 bases from V and 5 bases from J, with 7 bases in between.

Ten or more counts support this clonotype. J is TRBJ1-2 and V is TRBV10-2, with TRBD1 as a possible D gene (5 bases). Germline assignment: CDR1 WSHSY and CDR2 SAAADI. The CDR3 contains 15 residues. V dropped 2 bases and J dropped 7 bases, with 17 bases sitting between them. CDR3 sequence (DNA): TGCGCCAGCAGTGAGGCTGGCAGGGTGATTAGTGGCTACACCTTC. Translating gives CASSEAGRVISGYTF.

This clonotype was seen many times. This chain links TRBV29-1 with TRBJ2-2; D remains unclear. V lost 4 bases and J 7 bases, leaving 4 bases between the germline ends. The CDR3 is 10 residues long. Germline V CDR1 and CDR2: SQVTM, ANQGSEA. CDR3 sequence (DNA): TGCAGCGTTGGGATCGGGGAGCTGTTTTTT. It codes for CSVGIGELFF.

This clonotype came up many times. J is TRBJ2-5 and V is TRBV28, with TRBD1 matching over 8 bases. Germline V gene lookup returns CDR1 MDHEN and CDR2 SYDVKM. The CDR3 contains 20 residues. V lost 9 bases to trimming and J lost 7 bases; unmatched junction nucleotides: 31. This CDR3 is CASSGTGEESVGTGVWTQYF. In DNA, the CDR3 is TGTGCCAGTTCTGGGACAGGAGAGGAGAGCGTAGGGACGGGTGTTTGGACCCAGTACTTC.

This clonotype came up many times. This chain joins TRBV7-9 and TRBJ2-3; D uncertain. Germline-derived CDR1 and CDR2 are SEHNR and FQNEAQ (reference sequence). V was clipped by 7 bases and J by 2 bases, with 13 bases between them. The CDR3 extends over 14 amino acids. This chain's CDR3 is CASNRADFTDTQYF. CDR3 DNA sequence: TGTGCCAGCAATCGCGCAGATTTCACAGATACGCAGTATTTT.

V usage is TRBV28 and J usage is TRBJ1-6; D remains ambiguous. Looked up from germline, CDR1 is MDHEN and CDR2 is SYDVKM. The CDR3 loop spans 16 amino acids. The ends were cut back, 8 bases at V and 8 bases at J, with 22 bases in the middle. This chain's CDR3 is CASDTLLRLRYSPLHF. CDR3 DNA: TGTGCCAGCGACACACTCTTGCGTTTACGGTATTCACCCCTCCACTTT.

The genes are TRBV6-5 and TRBJ1-1, with D perhaps matching TRBD1 (6 bases). The CDR3 totals 15 residues. The V gene's germline CDR1 is MNHEY and CDR2 SVGAGI. V was trimmed by 4 bases and J by 2 bases, leaving 14 bases between them. Here the CDR3 reads CASSWAARGNTEAFF. Here the CDR3 DNA reads TGTGCCAGCAGTTGGGCCGCCAGGGGCAACACTGAAGCTTTCTTT.

Ten or more counts support this clonotype. The chain recombines TRBV6-1 with TRBJ2-6, with D unclear. V shed 8 bases and J shed 12 bases, with 14 bases lying between them. The CDR3 runs to 12 residues. Looked up from germline, CDR1 is MNHNS and CDR2 is SASEGT. The CDR3 region is CASGGRSGVLTF. As DNA, the CDR3 is TGTGCCAGCGGTGGCAGGTCTGGCGTCCTGACTTTC.

At least ten counts were recorded for this clonotype. The V call is TRBV28, the J call TRBJ2-2; D perhaps matches TRBD1 (5 bases). Germline CDR1 reads MDHEN; CDR2 reads SYDVKM. The V end lost 3 bases, the J end lost 3 bases, and 14 bases lay between the germline ends. The CDR3 has 16 residues. CDR3: CASSLQGRRYTGELFF. The DNA for the CDR3 is TGTGCCAGCAGTTTGCAGGGCCGCCGGTACACCGGGGAGCTGTTTTTT.

This clonotype was detected many times. V usage is TRBV10-3 and J usage is TRBJ1-2, with 7 bases identical to TRBD1. The CDR3 is made up of 15 amino acids. Trimming took 4 bases from V and 2 from J; bases not matched to a gene: 7. Germline lookup yields CDR1 ENHRY and CDR2 SYGVKD. The CDR3 nucleotides are TGTGCCATCAGTGCTTCCGACAGGGTGAACTATGGCTACACCTTC. Residues: CAISASDRVNYGYTF.

The sample holds many counts of this clonotype. The chain employs TRBV6-1 and TRBJ1-1, with D unresolved. CDR1 and CDR2 from the germline V gene are MNHNS and SASEGT. V dropped 0 bases and J dropped 5 bases, with 10 bases sitting between them. This CDR3 region has 14 residues. The CDR3 region is CASSEALGVTEAFF. Written as DNA, the CDR3 is TGTGCCAGCAGTGAAGCGCTTGGGGTTACTGAAGCTTTCTTT.

This clonotype was seen ten or more times. The chain carries TRBV20-1 and TRBJ2-1; 7 nucleotides align to TRBD2. The V gene end was trimmed by 0 bases and the J gene end by 7 bases; junction bases not matched to a gene: 12. Germline V CDR1 and CDR2: DFQATT, SNEGSKA (reference sequence). CDR3 length: 16 amino acids. This chain's CDR3 is CSARDRSAGEGNEQFF. CDR3 in DNA: TGCAGTGCTAGAGATCGATCGGCGGGAGAGGGGAATGAGCAGTTCTTC.

This clonotype was counted a few times. The chain joins TRBV20-1 to TRBJ1-5, with 7 bases identical to TRBD1. This CDR3 is 12 amino acids long. From germline, CDR1 is DFQATT and CDR2 SNEGSKA (reference sequence). The ends lost 1 base at V and 8 bases at J; junction bases unmatched: 2. DNA of the CDR3: TGCAGTGCTAGAGCAGGGGGAGAGCCCCAGCATTTT. It is translated as CSARAGGEPQHF.

This clonotype was seen ten or more times. The J gene is TRBJ1-4, the V gene TRBV4-2; no clear D gene. Germline V gene sequence: CDR1 LGHNA, CDR2 YNFKEQ. V dropped 5 bases and J dropped 7 bases, with 17 bases sitting between them. This CDR3 has 15 residues. This chain's CDR3 is CASSEGVRAGEKLFF. The CDR3 DNA sequence: TGTGCCAGCAGCGAGGGAGTTCGGGCGGGTGAAAAACTGTTTTTT.

This clonotype was seen at least ten times. The chain is built from TRBV28 and TRBJ2-1; D perhaps matches TRBD2 (6 bases). Germline V gives CDR1 MDHEN, CDR2 SYDVKM. The ends were cut back, 3 bases at V and 7 bases at J, with 10 bases in the middle. The CDR3 runs 13 residues. CDR3 nucleotide sequence: TGTGCCAGCAGTTTGGAGGGGTTAAATGAGCAGTTCTTC. Translating it yields CASSLEGLNEQFF.

This clonotype was seen repeatedly, ten times or more. The chain combines TRBV7-9 with TRBJ1-4; D possibly corresponds to TRBD1 (5 bases). Between the trimmed V and J ends, which lost 4 bases and 11 bases, there was a span of 11 bases. The CDR3 runs to 12 residues. In germline, CDR1 is SEHNR, CDR2 FQNEAQ (reference sequence). CDR3 nucleotides: TGTGCCAGCAGCTCCGGGCCAGGGAAACTGTTTTTT. This sequence encodes CASSSGPGKLFF.